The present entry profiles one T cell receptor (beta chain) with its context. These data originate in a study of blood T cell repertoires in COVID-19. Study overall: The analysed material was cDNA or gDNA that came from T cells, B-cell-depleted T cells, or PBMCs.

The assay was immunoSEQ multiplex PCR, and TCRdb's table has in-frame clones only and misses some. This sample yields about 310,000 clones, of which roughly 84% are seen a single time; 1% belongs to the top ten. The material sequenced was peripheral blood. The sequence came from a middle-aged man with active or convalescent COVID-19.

The CDR3 protein is CASSYSRTPSTGELFF. As DNA, the CDR3 is TGTGCCAGCAGTTACTCACGGACTCCTAGCACCGGGGAGCTGTTTTTT. The chain links TRBV6-5 to TRBJ2-2; TRBD2 might be the D (5 bases). The germline CDR1 and CDR2 sequences are MNHEY and SVGAGI. This CDR3 has 16 residues. V gave up 0 bases and J gave up 4 bases, with 12 bases separating them.